These 30 T cell receptor beta chains originate from one sample sequenced in a study of cytomegalovirus exposure and HLA in healthy donors. Data came from immunoSEQ multiplex PCR; TCRdb stores just in-frame clones and leaves some out. The table lists more than 90,000 clones, 90% to 95% of them singletons. What was sequenced was PBMCs. Receptors were obtained from a woman younger than 45 in good health and CMV-seropositive.

This chain joins TRBV28 and TRBJ1-1, with D maybe TRBD1 (6 bases). The CDR3 runs 12 residues. The germline V and J ends were trimmed by 3 bases and 4 bases, with 6 bases remaining between them. In germline, CDR1 is MDHEN, CDR2 SYDVKM. In DNA form, the CDR3 reads TGTGCCAGCAGTTTGGGGGCCACTGAAGCTTTCTTT. Its translation is CASSLGATEAFF.

The J gene is TRBJ2-4, the V gene TRBV4-1; 8 positions agree with TRBD1. The CDR3 contains 20 residues. J lost 0 bases, V lost 4 bases, and 17 bases had no gene match. Germline V gene lookup returns CDR1 MGHRA and CDR2 YSYEKL. The CDR3 DNA reads TGCGCCAGCAGCCTGGGACAGGCCGATTCGAGAAAACTAGCCAAAAACATTCAGTACTTC. Its translation: CASSLGQADSRKLAKNIQYF.

The chain employs TRBV20-1 and TRBJ2-1, with a possible D match to TRBD2 (6 bases). The germline V gene encodes CDR1 DFQATT and CDR2 SNEGSKA (reference sequence). This CDR3 comprises 11 residues. The germline V and J ends were trimmed by 6 bases and 6 bases, with 9 bases remaining between them. DNA of the CDR3: TGCAGTGCAGAGGGAGGCAATGAGCAGTTCTTC. Translating gives CSAEGGNEQFF.

The V gene is TRBV19, the J gene TRBJ2-7; 11 nucleotides agree with TRBD2. Germline values: CDR1 LNHDA, CDR2 SQIVND (reference sequence). CDR3 length: 14 amino acids. The V segment lost 5 bases and the J segment 3 bases; nucleotides outside the gene matches: 3. CDR3 protein: CASSSGLAVYEQYF. CDR3 in DNA: TGTGCCAGTAGTTCGGGACTAGCGGTCTACGAGCAGTACTTC.

Here the CDR3 DNA reads TGCAGTGCTCGCAGGTCAGATACGCAGTATTTT. Translated, it gives CSARRSDTQYF. The chain is built from TRBV20-1 and TRBJ2-3; D ambiguous. The CDR3 has 11 amino acids. V was trimmed by 5 bases and J by 4 bases, leaving 7 bases between them. CDR1 is DFQATT and CDR2 is SNEGSKA in the germline V gene (reference sequence).

Only a few counts were recorded for this clone. The chain couples TRBV19 to TRBJ1-2, with a weak D call TRBD1 (6 bases). The CDR3 is made up of 12 amino acids. Germline V gives CDR1 LNHDA, CDR2 SQIVND (reference sequence). Trimming removed 7 bases at V and 3 bases at J, with 9 bases between. The CDR3 nucleotides read TGTGCCAGTATAACAGGGCACTATGGCTACACCTTC. Protein sequence: CASITGHYGYTF.

This rearrangement joins TRBV6-6 to TRBJ1-2; D is perhaps TRBD1 (5 bases). Germline V gene lookup returns CDR1 MNHNY and CDR2 SVGAGI (reference sequence). This CDR3 comprises 14 residues. Trimming took 4 bases from V and 4 from J, leaving 13 bases between them. The CDR3 sequence is CASSLGEVTYGYTF. The CDR3 region has the DNA TGTGCCAGCAGTTTAGGGGAAGTTACCTATGGCTACACCTTC.

The CDR3 sequence is CASSVLAGGINEQFF. In nucleotides, the CDR3 is TGTGCCAGCAGCGTACTAGCGGGAGGGATCAATGAGCAGTTCTTC. The chain couples TRBV9 to TRBJ2-1; 12 bases match TRBD2. Germline values: CDR1 SGDLS, CDR2 YYNGEE. This CDR3 has 15 residues. J gave up 6 bases and V 1 base, and 2 bases lay outside the gene matches.

The V call is TRBV7-6, the J call TRBJ2-3, with 8 bases lining up with TRBD2. The CDR3 spans 18 residues. The junction had 16 bases not matched to a gene; V was cut back by 4 bases and J by 4 bases. Germline CDR1 SGHVS, CDR2 FNYEAQ. CDR3 residues: CASSSRGWGSGIADTQYF. The DNA for the CDR3 is TGTGCCAGCAGCTCCCGAGGGTGGGGTAGCGGGATTGCAGATACGCAGTATTTT.

The chain combines TRBV5-6 with TRBJ1-1, with D possibly matching TRBD1 (6 bases). Germline V gene data show CDR1 as SGHDT and CDR2 as YYEEEE. Trimming left V 4 bases short and J 1 base short, with 14 bases between. CDR3 length equals 15 residues. The CDR3 sequence is CASSPGQTPNTEAFF. In nucleotides, the CDR3 is TGTGCCAGCAGCCCCGGACAGACGCCGAACACTGAAGCTTTCTTT.

The chain has TRBV7-8 and TRBJ2-1, with 14 bases fitting TRBD2. Germline V gene data show CDR1 as SGHVS and CDR2 as FQNEAQ. The V and J ends lost 6 bases and 2 bases, in that order; junction bases with no gene match: 18. CDR3 size: 21 residues. The CDR3 DNA sequence: TGTGCCAGCAGACCTATAGGGACTAGCGGGAGTTGGACAAGAGCCTACAATGAGCAGTTCTTC. This translates into CASRPIGTSGSWTRAYNEQFF.

The chain carries TRBV7-8 and TRBJ2-1, with D possibly TRBD1 on 5 matching bases. In germline, CDR1 is SGHVS, CDR2 FQNEAQ. There are 15 residues in the CDR3. V lost 0 bases to trimming and J lost 3 bases, with 9 bases between them. CDR3 protein: CASSLAGLDYNEQFF. The CDR3 bases are TGTGCCAGCAGCTTAGCGGGGCTAGACTACAATGAGCAGTTCTTC.

The chain couples TRBV7-2 to TRBJ2-3; 10 positions match TRBD2. Germline-derived CDR1 and CDR2 are SGHTA and FQGNSA. V lost 7 bases and J lost 1; bases outside the gene matches: 5. The CDR3 loop spans 15 amino acids. CDR3 in amino acids: CASILAGVGTDTQYF. The CDR3 nucleotides read TGTGCCAGCATCCTAGCGGGAGTTGGCACAGATACGCAGTATTTT.

This clone was detected once. The rearrangement joins TRBV28 to TRBJ2-7; tentative D call: TRBD1 (5 bases). V was shortened by 2 bases and J by 0 bases, with 5 bases between the two germline ends. Germline V CDR1 and CDR2: MDHEN, SYDVKM. This CDR3 comprises 13 residues. CDR3 coding DNA: TGTGCCAGCAGTTTAGGGGCCTCCTACGAGCAGTACTTC. As protein: CASSLGASYEQYF.

CDR3 region: CASSFDGSSYNEQFF. For the CDR3, the DNA is TGTGCCAGCAGTTTCGATGGGAGCTCCTACAATGAGCAGTTCTTC. The chain combines TRBV27 with TRBJ2-1; tentative D call: TRBD2 (5 bases). V lost 3 bases, J lost 0 bases, and 9 bases lay in between. The CDR3 consists of 15 residues. Germline CDR1 is MNHEY and CDR2 is SMNVEV (reference sequence).

This chain links TRBV15 with TRBJ2-6; D unclear. This CDR3 is built from 16 residues. CDR1 LNHNV and CDR2 YYDKDF come from the germline V gene (reference sequence). Trimming took off 6 bases at V and 3 bases at J, with 15 bases between the two ends. In nucleotides, the CDR3 is TGTGCCACCAGTCCCATTGGGCAGTTTGGGGCCAACGTCCTGACTTTC. Translating it yields CATSPIGQFGANVLTF.

This clone was counted a single time. V is TRBV30 and J is TRBJ2-5, with 13 bases matching TRBD2. CDR3 length: 16 amino acids. V was clipped by 2 bases and J by 5 bases; unmatched bases: 8. The V gene's germline CDR1 is GTSNPN and CDR2 SVGIG (reference sequence). This CDR3 is CAWSRTSGSGWETQYF. CDR3 sequence (DNA): TGTGCCTGGAGTCGGACTAGCGGGAGTGGGTGGGAGACCCAGTACTTC.

This clone appeared once. This sequence joins TRBV20-1 and TRBJ2-2, with a weak D call TRBD2 (5 bases). Germline V gene sequence: CDR1 DFQATT, CDR2 SNEGSKA (reference sequence). The CDR3 is 11 residues long. Trimming removed 6 bases at V and 6 bases at J, with 8 bases between. CDR3 loop: CSATSPGELFF. The CDR3 bases are TGCAGTGCCACTAGTCCCGGGGAGCTGTTTTTT.

J is TRBJ2-7 and V is TRBV27; 8 bases match TRBD1. Germline CDR1 MNHEY, CDR2 SMNVEV (reference sequence). CDR3 length: 13 amino acids. J gave up 4 bases and V 5 bases, and 4 bases lay outside the gene matches. The CDR3 here is CASSGQGWYEQYF. The CDR3 coding sequence is TGTGCCAGCAGTGGACAGGGTTGGTACGAGCAGTACTTC.

The sample holds one count of this clone. This sequence joins TRBV11-2 and TRBJ2-7; D is unclear. CDR1 is SGHAT and CDR2 is FQNNGV in the germline V gene. This CDR3 contains 13 residues. The V and J ends lost 6 bases and 6 bases respectively, with 15 bases between them. The CDR3 here is CASSSRTHPEQYF. The CDR3 DNA is TGTGCCAGCAGTTCGAGAACCCATCCCGAGCAGTACTTC.

The count of this clone is one. The chain joins TRBV7-6 to TRBJ2-7; weak D call: TRBD2 (7 bases). V shed 1 base and J shed 2 bases, with 12 bases lying between them. The CDR3 spans 15 residues. Germline V gene data show CDR1 as SGHVS and CDR2 as FNYEAQ. This chain's CDR3 is CASSLESGGAYEQYF. Written as DNA, the CDR3 is TGTGCCAGCAGCTTAGAATCGGGGGGCGCCTACGAGCAGTACTTC.

This clone was counted a single time. The chain recombines TRBV5-1 with TRBJ1-5; the match to TRBD1 covers 9 bases. The length of the CDR3 is 16 residues. Germline V gives CDR1 SGHRS, CDR2 YFSETQ. V gave up 4 bases and J gave up 4 bases; unmatched junction bases: 9. CDR3 amino acids: CASSPGIGQGNQPQHF. As DNA, the CDR3 is TGCGCCAGCAGCCCCGGCATAGGACAGGGGAATCAGCCCCAGCATTTT.

A note on this clone: This sample includes further DNA sequences coding for the same CDR3. The chain is built from TRBV29-1 and TRBJ2-5, with a tentative D call TRBD2 (6 bases). With 1 base removed from V and 5 bases from J, the gap between germline ends came to 11 bases. Germline lookup yields CDR1 SQVTM and CDR2 ANQGSEA. This CDR3 has 13 amino acids. CDR3 sequence reads: CSVEVRGGETQYF. The CDR3 region has the DNA TGCAGCGTTGAAGTGCGGGGAGGCGAGACCCAGTACTTC.

The genes are TRBV5-1 and TRBJ2-7, with 9 bases lining up with TRBD1. The CDR3 sequence is 16 residues long. Per the germline V gene, CDR1 is SGHRS and CDR2 is YFSETQ. The V segment lost 1 base and the J segment 3 bases; nucleotides outside the gene matches: 8. In DNA form, the CDR3 reads TGCGCCAGCAGCTTGTCATCCGGGACAGGGAGCTACGAGCAGTACTTC. Its protein is CASSLSSGTGSYEQYF.

The rearrangement joins TRBV6-5 to TRBJ2-5; 7 bases line up with TRBD2. The CDR3 has 14 amino acids. Germline V lookup: CDR1 MNHEY, CDR2 SVGAGI. Trimming cost V 4 bases and J 1 base; bases outside gene matches: 3. CDR3 in amino acids: CASSSGGIQETQYF. DNA for the CDR3: TGTGCCAGCAGTTCCGGGGGGATCCAAGAGACCCAGTACTTC.

This chain joins TRBV12-5 and TRBJ2-5, with D unclear. The germline gives CDR1 LGHNT, CDR2 FRNRAP. V lost 6 bases to trimming and J lost 3 bases, with 8 bases between them. The length of the CDR3 is 12 residues. CDR3 residues: CASGMSEETQYF. The CDR3, as DNA: TGTGCTAGTGGCATGAGTGAAGAGACCCAGTACTTC.

The chain joins TRBV23-1 to TRBJ1-2; D gene unclear. TRBV23-1 is flagged as an ORF with uncertain function. The CDR3 sequence is 15 residues long. The germline V and J ends were trimmed by 0 bases and 3 bases, with 11 bases remaining between them. CDR3 sequence reads: CASSQSLAEDYGYTF. The DNA for the CDR3 is TGCGCCAGCAGTCAATCATTGGCAGAGGACTATGGCTACACCTTC.

The CDR3 protein is CASSQDGTSGRDTQYF. Written as DNA, the CDR3 is TGCGCCAGCAGCCAAGATGGGACTAGTGGGAGAGATACGCAGTATTTT. The chain has TRBV4-3 and TRBJ2-3; 8 nucleotides align to TRBD2. V was clipped by 0 bases and J by 5 bases; unmatched bases: 7. The CDR3 runs to 16 residues. CDR1 and CDR2 (germline): LGHNA, YSLEER.

This clone was observed once. This sequence joins TRBV6-1 and TRBJ1-5, with D uncertain. V shed 2 bases and J shed 7 bases, with 12 bases lying between them. The germline V gene encodes CDR1 MNHNS and CDR2 SASEGT. This CDR3 has 14 amino acids. The CDR3 DNA reads as TGTGCCAGCAGTGAATATGCAGACTTGCAGCCCCAGCATTTT. Its protein is CASSEYADLQPQHF.

The chain couples TRBV7-2 to TRBJ2-7; possible D gene TRBD2, 5 bases. From germline, CDR1 is SGHTA and CDR2 FQGNSA. CDR3 length: 14 amino acids. The V gene lost 1 base and the J gene lost 3 bases, with 10 bases spanning the gap. The CDR3 bases are TGTGCCAGCAGCTTAGGACGTACTAGCTACGAGCAGTACTTC. The encoded protein is CASSLGRTSYEQYF.